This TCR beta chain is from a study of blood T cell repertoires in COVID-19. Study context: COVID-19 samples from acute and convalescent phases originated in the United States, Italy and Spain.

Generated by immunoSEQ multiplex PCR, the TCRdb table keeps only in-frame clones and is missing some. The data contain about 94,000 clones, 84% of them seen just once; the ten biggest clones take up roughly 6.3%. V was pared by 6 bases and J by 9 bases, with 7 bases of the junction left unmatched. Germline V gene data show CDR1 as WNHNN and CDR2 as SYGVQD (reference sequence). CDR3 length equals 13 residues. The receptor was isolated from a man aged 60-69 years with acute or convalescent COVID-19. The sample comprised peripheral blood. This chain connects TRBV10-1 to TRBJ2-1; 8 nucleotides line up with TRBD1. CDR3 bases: TGCGCCAGCAGACGGACAGGGAATGGTGAGCAGTTCTTC. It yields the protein CASRRTGNGEQFF.